The 18 T cell receptor beta chains reported below all come from one sample, sequenced in a study of control samples from healthy donors and cancer patients (dated by TCRdb to the early 2020s). Library prep was done by the immunoSEQ multiplex PCR assay. This immuneACCESS table, as held by TCRdb, lists in-frame sequences with V and J called but not all clones. Of the missing ones, under half trace to an unresolved V gene in checked studies; the others have no known cause. Across this sample there are roughly 86,000 clones, with less than 95% seen only once. Less than 4.5% of the sample rests with the top ten. The specimen sequenced was blood. Every receptor here comes from a woman between 18 and 29 years old in good health.

This clone was observed once. The genes are TRBV3-1 (or the pseudogene TRBV3-2) and TRBJ2-5; D is perhaps TRBD2 (6 bases). The CDR3 consists of 17 residues. CDR1 is LGHDT, CDR2 YNNKEL, per germline (reference sequence). V lost 0 bases to trimming and J lost 2 bases, with 16 bases between them. This CDR3 is CASSQDRWGEAQETQYF. In DNA, the CDR3 is TGTGCCAGCAGCCAAGATCGTTGGGGGGAAGCTCAAGAGACCCAGTACTTC.

V gene TRBV12-3 or TRBV12-4 combines with J gene TRBJ2-3, with D unclear. V was cut by 1 base and J by 9 bases, with 11 bases left in between. The CDR3 is 13 amino acids. The CDR3 DNA reads TGTGCCAGCAGTTTAGGGGCCTTAGGGACGCAGTATTTT. It encodes CASSLGALGTQYF.

J is TRBJ1-1 and V is TRBV27; the match to TRBD1 covers 9 bases. The CDR3 is 16 residues long. Trimming took 6 bases from V and 2 from J; bases not matched to a gene: 10. CDR1 and CDR2 (germline): MNHEY, SMNVEV (reference sequence). CDR3 region: CASSATGGAFNTEAFF. CDR3 coding DNA: TGTGCCAGCAGCGCTACAGGGGGCGCATTTAACACTGAAGCTTTCTTT.

The rearrangement joins TRBV7-9 to TRBJ1-2, with TRBD1 as a possible D gene (6 bases). The CDR3 runs to 15 residues. V lost 5 bases, J lost 4 bases, and 17 bases lay in between. Germline assignment: CDR1 SEHNR and CDR2 FQNEAQ (reference sequence). CDR3 DNA sequence: TGTGCCAGCAGCCTCCTGGGGGGGCAAGGCTATGGCTACACCTTC. This gives the protein CASSLLGGQGYGYTF.

This clone was counted between two and nine times. The DNA of the CDR3 is TGTGCCAGCAGCTCCGGAGGGGGAACGCAGTATTTT. Residues: CASSSGGGTQYF. The chain joins TRBV7-9 to TRBJ2-3, with D perhaps given as TRBD1 or TRBD2 (6 bases each). Germline V gene sequence: CDR1 SEHNR, CDR2 FQNEAQ (reference sequence). Trimming took 4 bases from V and 9 from J, leaving 11 bases between them. There are 12 residues in the CDR3.

The chain employs TRBV5-5 and TRBJ2-7; 7 nucleotides align to TRBD1. Germline V gene data show CDR1 as SGHKS and CDR2 as YYEKEE (reference sequence). The CDR3 spans 15 residues. Trimming at V came to 2 bases and at J to 3 bases, leaving 8 bases not matched to a gene. DNA of the CDR3: TGTGCCAGCAGCTTTGAGGGACAGAGCTACTACGAGCAGTACTTC. Translating gives CASSFEGQSYYEQYF.

The genes are TRBV20-1 and TRBJ1-2; maybe TRBD1 (5 bases). Looked up from germline, CDR1 is DFQATT and CDR2 is SNEGSKA (reference sequence). The germline V and J ends were trimmed by 4 bases and 8 bases, with 8 bases remaining between them. This CDR3 spans 10 amino acids. CDR3: CSAKGDGYTF. The CDR3 DNA follows: TGCAGTGCTAAAGGGGACGGCTACACCTTC.

The V and J genes are TRBV12-3 or TRBV12-4 and TRBJ1-2; TRBD1 might be the D (6 bases). This CDR3 is 13 amino acids long. V was pared by 9 bases and J by 3 bases, with 14 bases between. CDR3 in DNA: TGTGCCAGTAGTCAGGGGAGCTACTATGGCTACACCTTC. It codes for CASSQGSYYGYTF.

The chain uses TRBV27 and TRBJ2-1; D tentatively fits TRBD1 or TRBD2 (5 bases each). Germline CDR1 and CDR2: MNHEY and SMNVEV (reference sequence). The CDR3 sequence is 16 residues long. Trimming shortened V by 6 bases and J by 0 bases, and 15 bases separated the two germline ends. The CDR3 nucleotides are TGTGCCAGCAGCCCGACCGGGACGGACTCCTACAATGAGCAGTTCTTC. It yields the protein CASSPTGTDSYNEQFF.

The chain joins TRBV20-1 to TRBJ1-2; D call uncertain. V shed 7 bases and J shed 7 bases, with 13 bases lying between them. CDR1 is DFQATT and CDR2 is SNEGSKA in the germline V gene (reference sequence). The CDR3 length is 11 residues. CDR3 sequence reads: CSGRVEGGYTF. DNA for the CDR3: TGCAGTGGAAGGGTGGAGGGTGGCTACACCTTC.

The chain links TRBV2 to TRBJ2-7, with D possibly being TRBD2 (5 bases). The V end was cut by 11 bases, the J end by 0 bases, with 14 bases between. There are 13 residues in the CDR3. CDR1 SNHLY and CDR2 FYNNEI come from the germline V gene. The CDR3 here is CASARAPSYEQYF. CDR3 DNA sequence: TGTGCCTCCGCGCGGGCCCCCTCCTACGAGCAGTACTTC.

The V and J genes are TRBV3-1 (or the pseudogene TRBV3-2) and TRBJ2-5; the D is unclear. There are 13 residues in the CDR3. Trimming shortened V by 3 bases and J by 9 bases, and 14 bases separated the two germline ends. From germline, CDR1 is LGHDT and CDR2 YNNKEL (reference sequence). The CDR3 coding sequence is TGTGCCAGCAGCCAGGGTCCATCCCGAGCCCAGTACTTC. Amino acid sequence: CASSQGPSRAQYF.

This chain connects TRBV5-1 to TRBJ1-1; D gene ambiguous. Trimming took 0 bases from V and 1 from J, leaving 7 bases between them. Germline CDR1 and CDR2: SGHRS and YFSETQ. There are 14 residues in the CDR3. The CDR3 DNA reads TGCGCCAGCAGCTTGGGGCGGACGAACACTGAAGCTTTCTTT. Translated: CASSLGRTNTEAFF. Full variable domain (remainder filled in from reference TRBV5-1 and TRBJ1-1): KAGVTQTPRYLIKTRGQQVTLSCSPISGHRSVSWYQQTPGQGLQFLFEYFSETQRNKGNFPGRFSGRQFSNSRSEMNVSTLELGDSALYLCASSLGRTNTEAFFGQGTRLTVV.

The table lists this clone with a few counts. The rearrangement joins TRBV10-1 to TRBJ2-3, with D unclear. CDR3 length: 12 amino acids. Trimming took 6 bases from V and 2 from J, leaving 6 bases between them. The V gene's germline CDR1 is WNHNN and CDR2 SYGVQD (reference sequence). CDR3 nucleotides: TGCGCCAGCAGCAGAGCCACAGATACGCAGTATTTT. Its protein is CASSRATDTQYF.

CDR3 sequence (DNA): TGCGCCAGCAGCCCAGGGGCTTCCGGGGAAGTCTACAATGAGCAGTTCTTC. This gives the protein CASSPGASGEVYNEQFF. The rearrangement links TRBV5-1 to TRBJ2-1, with D possibly being TRBD1 (6 bases). V lost 4 bases and J 3 bases, leaving 20 bases between the germline ends. Germline-derived CDR1 and CDR2 are SGHRS and YFSETQ. This CDR3 is 17 amino acids long.

The chain carries TRBV7-9 and TRBJ1-5, with a tentative D call TRBD1 (5 bases). Germline values: CDR1 SEHNR, CDR2 FQNEAQ (reference sequence). Trimming removed 0 bases at V and 6 bases at J, with 6 bases between. The CDR3 is 13 amino acids. This chain's CDR3 is CASSLAGGQPQHF. The CDR3, as DNA: TGTGCCAGCAGCTTAGCCGGGGGTCAGCCCCAGCATTTT.

The genes are TRBV7-8 and TRBJ1-5; D call uncertain. Germline CDR1 reads SGHVS; CDR2 reads FQNEAQ. The CDR3 is 14 residues long. The ends were cut back, 0 bases at V and 7 bases at J, with 10 bases in the middle. The CDR3 DNA sequence: TGTGCCAGCAGCTTAGCGCTCTCCGGCCAGCCCCAGCATTTT. Translating gives CASSLALSGQPQHF.

The CDR3 protein is CASSYGGDRTGELFF. CDR3 nucleotides: TGTGCCAGCAGTTACGGGGGGGATCGCACCGGGGAGCTGTTTTTT. V gene TRBV6-6 combines with J gene TRBJ2-2; 7 positions agree with TRBD2. CDR3 length equals 15 residues. Germline V gene sequence: CDR1 MNHNY, CDR2 SVGAGI (reference sequence). Trimming took 2 bases from V and 4 from J; bases not matched to a gene: 4.